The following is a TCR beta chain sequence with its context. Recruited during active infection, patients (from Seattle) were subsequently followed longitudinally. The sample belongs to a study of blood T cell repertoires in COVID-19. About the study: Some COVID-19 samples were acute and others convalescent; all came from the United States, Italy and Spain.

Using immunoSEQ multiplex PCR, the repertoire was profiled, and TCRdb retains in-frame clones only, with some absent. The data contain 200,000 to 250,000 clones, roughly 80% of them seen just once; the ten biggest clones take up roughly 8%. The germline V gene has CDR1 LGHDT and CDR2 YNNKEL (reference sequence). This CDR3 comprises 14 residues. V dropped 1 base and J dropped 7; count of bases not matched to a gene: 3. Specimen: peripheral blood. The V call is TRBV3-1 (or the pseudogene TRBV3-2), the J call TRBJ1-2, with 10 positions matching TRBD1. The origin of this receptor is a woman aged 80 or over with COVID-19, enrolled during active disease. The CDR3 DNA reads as TGTGCCAGCAGCCAAGGACAGGGGGCGACTGGCTACACCTTC. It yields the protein CASSQGQGATGYTF.